The clone carrying this T cell receptor beta chain is judged large. Each library started from approximately 14 ng of total RNA using the QIAseq Immune Repertoire TCR panel. One entry per CDR3 protein results from TCRdb running MiXCR on the reads. The sample lists under 300 distinct CDR3 sequences, 8.5% occurring once. This sample is drawn from a study of circulating CD8 cells and anti-PD-1 response in melanoma. The trim removed 3 bases at V and 0 bases at J, leaving 4 bases unmatched. CDR1 and CDR2 (germline): DFQATT, SNEGSKA (reference sequence). The CDR3 is 14 residues long. From live CD3+CD8+TCRalphabeta+ cells, four PD-1 and/or TIGIT subsets were sorted.

This sample comprised CD8+ T cells from PBMCs, obtained at baseline or after one month of anti-PD-1 therapy (not recorded which). The rearrangement links TRBV20-1 to TRBJ2-5; 7 bases are shared with TRBD2. The TCR comes from a human donor with melanoma. The DNA of the CDR3 is TGCAGTGCTAGCCCAGCGGGGTACCAAGAGACCCAGTACTTC. This encodes CSASPAGYQETQYF.